These 32 T cell receptor beta chains came from one sample sequenced in a study of cytomegalovirus exposure and HLA in healthy donors. Researchers ran the PCR with 60 Vbeta and 13 Jbeta primers. The method was immunoSEQ multiplex PCR; TCRdb's version includes in-frame clones alone and lacks a portion of them. The sample records about 150,000 clones, 73% being singletons. The sequenced sample was PBMCs. Receptors were obtained from a woman in her late teens or twenties in good health and CMV-seronegative.

The rearrangement uses TRBV4-3 and TRBJ2-7; D is possibly TRBD2 (5 bases). The CDR3 totals 16 residues. Germline V CDR1 and CDR2: LGHNA, YSLEER. V was cut by 2 bases and J by 1 base, with 15 bases left in between. The CDR3 DNA reads as TGCGCCAGCAGCCAATTTTATGGCCGAGGGTCCTACGAGCAGTACTTC. As protein: CASSQFYGRGSYEQYF.

With regard to this clone: Sequence at one end of the junction differs from germline and may be a read error. The same CDR3 is also encoded by other DNA sequences in this sample. This chain joins TRBV7-2 and TRBJ1-5; D may be TRBD1 (6 bases). This CDR3 contains 14 residues. Germline V gene sequence: CDR1 SGHTA, CDR2 FQGNSA. CDR3 region: CASSHRDGNQPQHF. The CDR3 nucleotides read TGCGCCAGCAGCCACAGGGATGGGAATCAGCCCCAGCATTTT.

The sample holds a few counts of this clone. The chain carries TRBV4-1 and TRBJ2-1; 7 bases map to TRBD2. V was clipped by 3 bases and J by 4 bases; unmatched bases: 3. Germline V CDR1 and CDR2: MGHRA, YSYEKL. This CDR3 has 14 amino acids. This CDR3 is CASSHSSGYNEQFF. CDR3 DNA: TGCGCCAGCAGCCACTCTAGCGGTTACAATGAGCAGTTCTTC.

The count of this clone is one. The J gene is TRBJ1-1, the V gene TRBV5-8; D is possibly TRBD1 (6 bases). V was shortened by 5 bases and J by 3 bases, with 14 bases between the two germline ends. This CDR3 comprises 14 residues. CDR1 is SGHTS and CDR2 is YDEGEE in the germline V gene. The CDR3 protein is CASSDRQRDTEAFF. Here the CDR3 DNA reads TGTGCCAGCAGTGACAGGCAGAGGGACACTGAAGCTTTCTTT.

The rearrangement links TRBV6-6 to TRBJ1-3; 8 bases fit TRBD1. CDR3 length equals 15 residues. Germline CDR1 MNHNY, CDR2 SVGAGI (reference sequence). After removal of 3 bases from V and 7 bases from J, the junction contained 8 bases not matched to a gene. For the CDR3, the DNA is TGTGCCAGCAGTTATTCTGACAGGGGCGAGAACACCATATATTTT. The encoded protein is CASSYSDRGENTIYF.

The V gene is TRBV5-6, the J gene TRBJ2-1; a possible D gene is TRBD2 (6 bases). Germline CDR1 is SGHDT and CDR2 is YYEEEE. V lost 4 bases, J lost 0 bases, and 14 bases lay in between. The CDR3 contains 16 residues. The CDR3 reads CASSRGKVSSYNEQFF. CDR3 sequence (DNA): TGTGCCAGCAGCCGGGGGAAGGTGAGCTCCTACAATGAGCAGTTCTTC.

V usage is TRBV7-2 and J usage is TRBJ2-4, with a weak D call TRBD2 (5 bases). Germline CDR1 and CDR2: SGHTA and FQGNSA. CDR3 length equals 14 residues. V was clipped by 2 bases and J by 8 bases, with 13 bases between them. CDR3 nucleotide sequence: TGTGCCAGCAGCTTACGGGTCTGGCGGGACATTCAGTACTTC. Translating gives CASSLRVWRDIQYF.

The chain links TRBV18 to TRBJ2-7; 7 positions agree with TRBD1. After removal of 1 base from V and 4 bases from J, the junction contained 4 bases not matched to a gene. This CDR3 has 14 amino acids. CDR1 and CDR2 from the germline V gene are KGHSH and LQKENI. The CDR3 protein is CASSPRQGVYEQYV. CDR3 nucleotides: TGTGCCAGCTCACCACGGCAGGGGGTATACGAGCAGTACGTC.

The genes are TRBV30 and TRBJ2-7, with 8 nucleotides matching TRBD2. The V and J ends lost 2 bases and 0 bases, in that order; junction bases with no gene match: 3. CDR3 length: 14 amino acids. The germline V gene encodes CDR1 GTSNPN and CDR2 SVGIG (reference sequence). CDR3 residues: CAWSLLADSYEQYV. The CDR3 nucleotides are TGTGCCTGGAGTTTACTAGCGGACTCCTACGAGCAGTACGTC.

The chain couples TRBV4-1 to TRBJ1-5; D perhaps matches TRBD1 (6 bases). The V gene's germline CDR1 is MGHRA and CDR2 YSYEKL. The CDR3 spans 15 residues. The V gene lost 0 bases and the J gene lost 3 bases, with 9 bases spanning the gap. CDR3 amino acids: CASSQDGGPNQPQHF. The CDR3 DNA follows: TGCGCCAGCAGCCAAGATGGGGGCCCCAATCAGCCCCAGCATTTT.

The rearrangement joins TRBV5-4 to TRBJ2-1; D is possibly TRBD2 (6 bases). Germline V CDR1 and CDR2: SGHNT, YYREEE (reference sequence). Trimming removed 2 bases at V and 6 bases at J, with 15 bases between. This CDR3 region has 15 residues. CDR3: CASSFGTAWGNEQFF. In nucleotides, the CDR3 is TGTGCCAGCAGCTTCGGGACTGCTTGGGGCAATGAGCAGTTCTTC.

The CDR3 DNA reads TGTGCCAGCAGTGAATACCGGGGGGGCTACGAGCAGTACGTC. It yields the protein CASSEYRGGYEQYV. The chain recombines TRBV2 with TRBJ2-7; 8 nucleotides line up with TRBD2. The CDR3 is 14 amino acids. CDR1 and CDR2 from the germline V gene are SNHLY and FYNNEI. V lost 2 bases to trimming and J lost 3 bases; unmatched junction nucleotides: 3.

This clone was detected only a few times. The V gene is TRBV7-2, the J gene TRBJ2-3, with D possibly TRBD2 on 7 matching bases. From germline, CDR1 is SGHTA and CDR2 FQGNSA. The CDR3 length is 14 residues. With 3 bases removed from V and 3 bases from J, the gap between germline ends came to 10 bases. CDR3 sequence: CASSFGGLTDTQYF. CDR3 sequence (DNA): TGTGCCAGCAGCTTCGGGGGGCTTACAGATACGCAGTATTTT.

V usage is TRBV9 and J usage is TRBJ1-3, with a weak D call TRBD1 (5 bases). Trimming cost V 7 bases and J 4 bases, with 6 bases left between them. The CDR3 runs to 11 residues. The germline gives CDR1 SGDLS, CDR2 YYNGEE. The CDR3: CASGAGNTIYF. DNA for the CDR3: TGTGCCAGCGGGGCGGGAAACACCATATATTTT.

Written as DNA, the CDR3 is TGCGCCAGCAGCCAAGATCGGGGAGGCACTGAAGCTTTCTTT. It is translated as CASSQDRGGTEAFF. The chain is built from TRBV4-1 and TRBJ1-1, with D uncertain. The CDR3 spans 14 residues. V was cut by 0 bases and J by 4 bases, with 9 bases left in between. Germline loops: CDR1 MGHRA, CDR2 YSYEKL.

The chain couples TRBV5-1 to TRBJ1-2; 9 bases are a match to TRBD1. Losses at the gene ends were 2 bases for V and 3 bases for J; bases not matched to a gene: 2. The CDR3 consists of 14 residues. Germline lookup yields CDR1 SGHRS and CDR2 YFSETQ. CDR3 bases: TGCGCCAGCAGCTTTACAGGGGGCGACTATGGCTACACCTTC. Translation gives CASSFTGGDYGYTF.

The chain recombines TRBV19 with TRBJ2-1, with 8 bases fitting TRBD1. This CDR3 is 17 amino acids long. Germline CDR1 and CDR2: LNHDA and SQIVND (reference sequence). V lost 4 bases to trimming and J lost 3 bases; unmatched junction nucleotides: 11. The chain's CDR3 is CASSTQTGDGFYNEQFF. The CDR3, as DNA: TGTGCCAGTAGTACACAGACAGGGGATGGTTTCTACAATGAGCAGTTCTTC. The full variable domain, rest sourced from reference TRBV19 and TRBJ2-1, is DGGITQSPKYLFRKEGQNVTLSCEQNLNHDAMYWYRQDPGQGLRLIYYSQIVNDFQKGDIAEGYSVSREKKESFPLTVTSAQKNPTAFYLCASSTQTGDGFYNEQFFGPGTRLTVL.

The rearrangement links TRBV9 to TRBJ1-2; TRBD1 matches 8 bases. The junction had 9 bases not matched to a gene; V was cut back by 3 bases and J by 5 bases. The CDR3 totals 15 residues. Germline V CDR1 and CDR2: SGDLS, YYNGEE. Here the CDR3 reads CASSGNRGSRYGYTF. CDR3 DNA: TGTGCCAGCAGCGGGAACAGGGGGAGTAGGTATGGCTACACCTTC. The full variable domain, with the rest looked up from reference TRBV9 and TRBJ1-2, is DSGVTQTPKHLITATGQRVTLRCSPRSGDLSVYWYQQSLDQGLQFLIQYYNGEERAKGNILERFSAQQFPDLHSELNLSSLELGDSALYFCASSGNRGSRYGYTFGSGTRLTVV.

The rearrangement joins TRBV4-1 to TRBJ2-5, with 8 bases that match TRBD1. TRBJ2-7 matches the DNA end more closely, so the J call is doubtful. The CDR3 length is 13 residues. CDR1 and CDR2 (germline): MGHRA, YSYEKL. The CDR3 DNA follows: TGCGCCAGCAGCCTCGACAGGGGTTACGAGCAGTACTTC. It yields the protein CASSLDRGYEQYF.

V is TRBV5-4 and J is TRBJ1-2; a weak D match, TRBD1 (6 bases). Trimming took off 4 bases at V and 11 bases at J, with 18 bases between the two ends. Germline V CDR1 and CDR2: SGHNT, YYREEE (reference sequence). There are 13 residues in the CDR3. CDR3 in amino acids: CASSLWGAGGYTF. The CDR3 nucleotides are TGTGCCAGCAGCCTCTGGGGGGCGGGGGGTTACACCTTC.

Only a few counts were recorded for this clone. J is TRBJ2-4 and V is TRBV18; the D gene is possibly TRBD2 (5 bases). V was cut by 2 bases and J by 0 bases, with 11 bases left in between. Germline V lookup: CDR1 KGHSH, CDR2 LQKENI. The CDR3 has 16 amino acids. DNA for the CDR3: TGTGCCAGCTCACCAACTCCCGGGGTAGCCAAAAACATTCAGTACTTC. It codes for CASSPTPGVAKNIQYF.

The genes are TRBV19 and TRBJ2-7; D not resolved. Looked up from germline, CDR1 is LNHDA and CDR2 is SQIVND (reference sequence). V was clipped by 4 bases and J by 0 bases, with 10 bases between them. The CDR3 is made up of 14 amino acids. CDR3 amino acids: CASSTYSSSYEQYF. CDR3 coding DNA: TGTGCCAGTAGTACTTACAGTAGCTCCTACGAGCAGTACTTC.

The chain uses TRBV15 and TRBJ2-1; TRBD1 matches 10 bases. Germline CDR1 reads LNHNV; CDR2 reads YYDKDF (reference sequence). This CDR3 region has 15 residues. V gave up 6 bases and J gave up 3 bases; unmatched junction bases: 5. The CDR3 region is CATRDRGAFYNEQFF. In DNA form, the CDR3 reads TGTGCCACCAGGGACAGGGGGGCATTCTACAATGAGCAGTTCTTC.

The chain links TRBV21-1 to TRBJ2-5; the table's D call TRBD1 went unverified against the DNA. TRBV21-1 is annotated as a pseudogene. The CDR3 length is 14 residues. The CDR3 sequence: CASSKETHPETQYF. CDR3 nucleotide sequence: TGTGCCAGCAGCAAAGAAACACACCCGGAGACCCAGTACTTC.

A single count supports this clone. J is TRBJ1-2 and V is TRBV28, with a tentative D call TRBD1 (5 bases). V lost 6 bases, J lost 0 bases, and 14 bases lay in between. CDR3 length: 15 residues. From germline, CDR1 is MDHEN and CDR2 SYDVKM. CDR3 coding DNA: TGTGCCAGCAGCCCCGACAGTATATCTAACTATGGCTACACCTTC. Amino acids: CASSPDSISNYGYTF.

Written as DNA, the CDR3 is TGCGCCAGCAGCACGGACAGGGAAGCTTTCTTT. Its translation is CASSTDREAFF. This chain uses TRBV5-1 with TRBJ1-1; 7 bases line up with TRBD1. The CDR3 extends over 11 amino acids. Germline V lookup: CDR1 SGHRS, CDR2 YFSETQ. The trim removed 4 bases at V and 8 bases at J, leaving 2 bases unmatched.

The chain uses TRBV7-9 and TRBJ2-7; the match to TRBD2 covers 8 bases. V dropped 5 bases and J dropped 7; count of bases not matched to a gene: 13. CDR1 is SEHNR and CDR2 is FQNEAQ in the germline V gene (reference sequence). The CDR3 extends over 15 amino acids. CDR3 nucleotide sequence: TGTGCCAGCAGCCCCTACGGGGGGGGAACGGAAGAGCAGTACGTC. Residues: CASSPYGGGTEEQYV.

This rearrangement joins TRBV2 to TRBJ2-3; perhaps TRBD1 as D (6 bases). Germline values: CDR1 SNHLY, CDR2 FYNNEI. The CDR3 loop spans 16 amino acids. V was clipped by 3 bases and J by 0 bases, with 13 bases between them. The CDR3 DNA reads TGTGCCAGCAGTGACCCAGGGACATACAGCACAGATACGCAGTATTTT. Translating gives CASSDPGTYSTDTQYF.

The V call is TRBV28, the J call TRBJ1-1, with a weak D call TRBD1 (5 bases). This CDR3 contains 16 residues. The V gene's germline CDR1 is MDHEN and CDR2 SYDVKM. Trimming took off 2 bases at V and 0 bases at J, with 13 bases between the two ends. CDR3 nucleotides: TGTGCCAGCAGTTTACTTGTAGTGGGGCTGAACACTGAAGCTTTCTTT. Its translation: CASSLLVVGLNTEAFF.

The V gene is TRBV2, the J gene TRBJ2-2, with 14 bases identical to TRBD2. Losses at the gene ends were 6 bases for V and 6 bases for J; bases not matched to a gene: 6. This CDR3 contains 16 residues. In germline, CDR1 is SNHLY, CDR2 FYNNEI. The CDR3 DNA sequence: TGTGCCAGCAGGCCGCCGGGACTAGCGGGAGCCGGGGAGCTGTTTTTT. Amino acids: CASRPPGLAGAGELFF.

This sequence joins TRBV7-3 and TRBJ2-2, with 10 positions matching TRBD2. Trimming took 3 bases from V and 6 from J; bases not matched to a gene: 7. Germline V gene data show CDR1 as SGHTA and CDR2 as FQGTGA. CDR3 size: 16 residues. The CDR3 loop is CASSLMSGGGAGELFF. The CDR3 region has the DNA TGTGCCAGCAGCTTGATGAGCGGGGGGGGAGCCGGGGAGCTGTTTTTT.

This clone was counted between two and nine times. The rearrangement uses TRBV4-3 and TRBJ2-1; 8 bases are a match to TRBD2. The germline V gene encodes CDR1 LGHNA and CDR2 YSLEER. The CDR3 consists of 15 residues. The trim removed 4 bases at V and 3 bases at J, leaving 5 bases unmatched. For the CDR3, the DNA is TGCGCCAGCAGCCCTCTAGCGGGTAACTACAATGAGCAGTTCTTC. This encodes CASSPLAGNYNEQFF.